This TCR beta chain was sequenced in a study of T-cell memory formation after mild COVID-19. The 5'RACE method, run with constant-segment primers, produced TCR alpha and TCR beta cDNA libraries (carrying sample barcodes and UMIs). TCRdb fed the 5' RACE reads into MiXCR, producing one record per CDR3 protein. The sample has approximately 400,000 distinct CDR3 sequences, approximately 24% seen once. As concerns this clonotype: Antigen unknown.

Trimming left V 0 bases short and J 1 base short, with 10 bases between. This CDR3 is 15 amino acids long. Germline V gene lookup returns CDR1 SGDLS and CDR2 YYNGEE. Study-level results: Confirmation of SARS-CoV-2 specificity was lacking for second-wave clones peaking day 37. Among contracting clones, CD4+ were mainly CM/EM and CD8+ enriched in EMRA.

The chain uses TRBV9 and TRBJ2-5; D is possibly TRBD1 (5 bases). What was sequenced was PBMCs or a T cell subset sorted from them (not recorded which). This TCR was sampled from an adult woman who had mild COVID-19 (a few samples of this study predate the infection). Cell type and time point are not known. This chain's CDR3 is CASSVEGRVQETQYF. For the CDR3, the DNA is TGTGCCAGCAGCGTAGAGGGCAGGGTCCAAGAGACCCAGTACTTC.